This T cell receptor beta chain is drawn from a study of cytomegalovirus exposure and HLA in healthy donors. The wider study: About 79 million unique TCRs from HLA-typed donors were held in an early data release.

This CDR3 spans 11 amino acids. The V gene lost 4 bases and the J gene lost 4 bases, with 5 bases spanning the gap. The germline gives CDR1 MNHNS, CDR2 SASEGT. It was with 60 Vbeta and 13 Jbeta primers that the PCR ran. This table comes from immunoSEQ multiplex PCR, and its TCRdb copy is limited to in-frame clones, with some not included. The sample data list 75,000 to 95,000 clones. What was sequenced was PBMCs. The V gene is TRBV6-1, the J gene TRBJ2-7; unclear D gene. The source of this sequence is a woman aged 55 to 70 in good health and CMV-seronegative. The CDR3 is CASSGLYEQYF. Written as DNA, the CDR3 is TGTGCCAGCAGTGGGCTTTACGAGCAGTACTTC.